This T cell receptor (beta chain) emerged from a study of kidney transplant recipient with SARS-CoV-2 infection. Many counts were recorded for this clonotype. The V gene end was trimmed by 0 bases and the J gene end by 5 bases; junction bases not matched to a gene: 12. There are 16 residues in the CDR3. CDR1 and CDR2 (germline): DFQATT, SNEGSKA (reference sequence). One entry per CDR3 protein, called by TCRdb with MiXCR from the reads. The sample has 200,000 to 300,000 distinct CDR3 sequences; 25% to 30% are singletons. This receptor was taken from a young adult male patient who had COVID-19 and was a kidney transplant recipient. T cells may partly derive from the graft donor. This specimen consisted of a blood sample, obtained at baseline and on approximately day 120 from a kidney transplant recipient. The genes are TRBV20-1 and TRBJ2-7; 8 nucleotides agree with TRBD2. The CDR3, as DNA: TGCAGTGCTAGAGATCGGGGGGGCCTGGGATCGGACGAGCAGTACTTC. Translation: CSARDRGGLGSDEQYF.